This TCR beta chain derives from a study of blood T cell repertoires in COVID-19. Study information: The origin of the acute and convalescent COVID-19 samples was the United States, Italy and Spain. The cDNA or gDNA used as material had been derived from T cells, B-cell-depleted T cells, or PBMCs.

Followed over time, Seattle patients had been enrolled while infection was active. Germline V gene lookup returns CDR1 ENHRY and CDR2 SYGVKD. V lost 0 bases, J lost 5 bases, and 8 bases lay in between. This CDR3 spans 14 amino acids. Method: immunoSEQ multiplex PCR; TCRdb's copy keeps in-frame clones and lacks some. The sample yields approximately 120,000 clones, approximately 90% seen once. This TCR came from a man between 50 and 59 years old with COVID-19, enrolled during active disease. V usage is TRBV10-3 and J usage is TRBJ2-1; D gene unclear. What was sequenced was peripheral blood. The CDR3 sequence: CAISESFRNNEQFF. For the CDR3, the DNA is TGTGCCATCAGTGAGTCTTTTCGTAACAATGAGCAGTTCTTC.